Following are 22 T cell receptor beta chains from one sample sequenced in a study of cytomegalovirus exposure and HLA in healthy donors. PCR primers comprised 60 Vbeta and 13 Jbeta primers. TCRdb's table, derived via immunoSEQ multiplex PCR, lists solely in-frame clones and lacks some. The table shows tens of thousands of clones, with about two thirds occurring only once. The material sequenced was PBMCs. The source is a woman aged 40 to 50 in good health and CMV-seropositive.

This chain links TRBV7-6 with TRBJ2-3, with 11 bases aligning to TRBD1. Trimming removed 6 bases from V and 0 bases from J; junction bases left unmatched: 2. The CDR3 has 15 residues. In germline, CDR1 is SGHVS, CDR2 FNYEAQ. CDR3 nucleotides: TGTGCCAGCAGTGGACAGGGGGCTAGCACAGATACGCAGTATTTT. This codes for CASSGQGASTDTQYF.

The genes are TRBV9 and TRBJ1-2, with D possibly matching TRBD1 (5 bases). V was trimmed by 5 bases and J by 2 bases, leaving 13 bases between them. CDR1 is SGDLS, CDR2 YYNGEE, per germline. This CDR3 is built from 14 residues. CDR3: CASSLRAGNYGYTF. CDR3 DNA: TGTGCCAGCAGTCTCCGGGCAGGGAACTATGGCTACACCTTC.

This clone appeared a few times. This chain links TRBV12-1 with TRBJ2-5; the table's TRBD2 call for D was not verified on the DNA. TRBV12-1 is marked as a pseudogene. There are 13 residues in the CDR3. The CDR3 protein is CASSFGASQTQYF. CDR3 DNA sequence: TGTGCCAGCAGCTTTGGCGCCTCTCAGACCCAGTACTTC.

This chain uses TRBV9 with TRBJ2-7, with TRBD2 as a possible D gene (7 bases). The CDR3 length is 15 residues. The germline V gene encodes CDR1 SGDLS and CDR2 YYNGEE. Trimming took 0 bases from V and 3 from J, leaving 13 bases between them. The CDR3 sequence is CASSVGGGQSYEQYF. CDR3 sequence (DNA): TGTGCCAGCAGCGTAGGGGGGGGCCAGAGCTACGAGCAGTACTTC.

The rearrangement links TRBV29-1 to TRBJ2-5; D unclear. Between the trimmed V and J ends, which lost 7 bases and 5 bases, there was a span of 14 bases. Germline CDR1 is SQVTM and CDR2 is ANQGSEA. This CDR3 contains 12 residues. The CDR3 DNA is TGCAGCGCTGGTGGAGCCTTGGAGACCCAGTACTTC. This translates into CSAGGALETQYF.

This chain links TRBV2 with TRBJ1-3, with TRBD1 matching 7 bases. The CDR3 covers 14 residues. J gave up 1 base and V 8 bases, and 5 bases lay outside the gene matches. The V gene's germline CDR1 is SNHLY and CDR2 FYNNEI. CDR3 DNA: TGTGCCAGCTTGCCGGACAGGTCTGGAAACACCATATATTTT. It yields the protein CASLPDRSGNTIYF.

The chain carries TRBV7-2 and TRBJ1-2; the D gene is possibly TRBD1 (5 bases). The V gene lost 3 bases and the J gene lost 2 bases, with 10 bases spanning the gap. Germline CDR1 is SGHTA and CDR2 is FQGNSA. The CDR3 length is 14 residues. In DNA, the CDR3 is TGTGCCAGCAGCTTTGGAGGGGCCAACTATGGCTACACCTTC. Protein product: CASSFGGANYGYTF.

The V call is TRBV4-2, the J call TRBJ2-5; TRBD2 matches at 10 bases. The germline gives CDR1 LGHNA, CDR2 YNFKEQ. CDR3 length: 18 amino acids. V lost 0 bases, J lost 4 bases, and 11 bases stayed unmatched. This CDR3 reads CASSQDAASGGRGETQYF. DNA of the CDR3: TGTGCCAGCAGCCAAGATGCGGCTAGCGGGGGACGGGGAGAGACCCAGTACTTC.

This chain uses TRBV14 with TRBJ2-7; D is unresolved. Germline V gives CDR1 SGHDN, CDR2 FVKESK. V was clipped by 4 bases and J by 0 bases, with 16 bases between them. CDR3 length: 16 amino acids. The CDR3 nucleotides read TGTGCCAGCAGCCTCACGTTCGGCCACAGCTCCTACGAGCAGTACTTC. Amino acid sequence: CASSLTFGHSSYEQYF.

J is TRBJ1-4 and V is TRBV4-1; D ambiguous. Germline-derived CDR1 and CDR2 are MGHRA and YSYEKL. This CDR3 region has 15 residues. With 0 bases removed from V and 8 bases from J, the gap between germline ends came to 13 bases. CDR3 amino acids: CASSQDATWEEKLFF. The CDR3 DNA reads as TGCGCCAGCAGCCAAGATGCGACCTGGGAGGAAAAACTGTTTTTT.

CDR3 in amino acids: CASSSWDRTAPNTGELFF. The CDR3 DNA reads TGTGCCAGCAGCTCCTGGGACAGAACTGCACCAAACACCGGGGAGCTGTTTTTT. The chain recombines TRBV7-8 with TRBJ2-2; 7 nucleotides match TRBD1. Germline V gene lookup returns CDR1 SGHVS and CDR2 FQNEAQ. The trim removed 4 bases at V and 2 bases at J, leaving 13 bases unmatched. This CDR3 contains 18 residues.

The chain is built from TRBV5-1 and TRBJ1-6, with 8 bases matching TRBD1. V shed 0 bases, J shed 7 bases, and the junction held 3 bases outside the gene matches. Germline-derived CDR1 and CDR2 are SGHRS and YFSETQ. This CDR3 contains 15 residues. DNA for the CDR3: TGCGCCAGCAGCTTGGAGACAGGGGTAAATTCACCCCTCCACTTT. Its translation is CASSLETGVNSPLHF. The whole variable domain, filled in from reference TRBV5-1 and TRBJ1-6, reads KAGVTQTPRYLIKTRGQQVTLSCSPISGHRSVSWYQQTPGQGLQFLFEYFSETQRNKGNFPGRFSGRQFSNSRSEMNVSTLELGDSALYLCASSLETGVNSPLHFGNGTRLTVT.

The chain is built from TRBV19 and TRBJ1-2; D is unclear. This CDR3 has 14 amino acids. The V end was cut by 3 bases, the J end by 3 bases, with 11 bases between. Germline CDR1 is LNHDA and CDR2 is SQIVND (reference sequence). The CDR3, as DNA: TGTGCCAGTAGTATGTTGGGCAGAGACTATGGCTACACCTTC. Translated, it gives CASSMLGRDYGYTF.

The rearrangement links TRBV6-5 to TRBJ2-3; no definite D call. The CDR3 totals 15 residues. Trimming left V 2 bases short and J 3 bases short, with 12 bases between. Germline assignment: CDR1 MNHEY and CDR2 SVGAGI. CDR3 nucleotide sequence: TGTGCCAGCAGTTACAAGCTTCTAGGAACAGATACGCAGTATTTT. Translation: CASSYKLLGTDTQYF.

V is TRBV5-1 and J is TRBJ2-7, with 7 bases matching TRBD2. This CDR3 is 15 amino acids long. The ends lost 4 bases at V and 2 bases at J; junction bases unmatched: 9. CDR1 SGHRS and CDR2 YFSETQ come from the germline V gene. DNA of the CDR3: TGCGCCAGCAGCCCCGTTACGGGGGGACCCTACGAGCAGTACTTC. Its translation: CASSPVTGGPYEQYF. Together with reference TRBV5-1 and TRBJ2-7, the CDR3 gives the full variable domain: KAGVTQTPRYLIKTRGQQVTLSCSPISGHRSVSWYQQTPGQGLQFLFEYFSETQRNKGNFPGRFSGRQFSNSRSEMNVSTLELGDSALYLCASSPVTGGPYEQYFGPGTRLTVT.

In its sample, this clone ranks as medium-sized. This chain uses TRBV5-6 with TRBJ1-2; TRBD1 matches 7 bases. V shed 2 bases and J 4 bases; nucleotides not matched to a gene: 5. CDR1 and CDR2 (germline): SGHDT, YYEEEE. The CDR3 covers 14 residues. DNA of the CDR3: TGTGCCAGCAGCTTCCGGGACAGACCCTATGGCTACACCTTC. This translates into CASSFRDRPYGYTF.

V is TRBV5-1 and J is TRBJ2-2; weak D call: TRBD1 (5 bases). This CDR3 is 15 amino acids long. Germline V gene sequence: CDR1 SGHRS, CDR2 YFSETQ. V was shortened by 0 bases and J by 6 bases, with 12 bases between the two germline ends. The CDR3 DNA follows: TGCGCCAGCAGCTTGGCCGGGTCAGGGTCCGGGGAGCTGTTTTTT. It specifies CASSLAGSGSGELFF.

CDR3 in DNA: TGTGCCAGTAGTCCTAGAAGCGGCTCACTCAATGAGCAGTTCTTC. It specifies CASSPRSGSLNEQFF. V gene TRBV19 combines with J gene TRBJ2-1; D is possibly TRBD2 (5 bases). The CDR3 covers 15 residues. In germline, CDR1 is LNHDA, CDR2 SQIVND (reference sequence). Trimming stripped 5 bases from V and 6 bases from J, with 17 bases between. Based on the CDR3 plus reference TRBV19 and TRBJ2-1, the full variable domain is DGGITQSPKYLFRKEGQNVTLSCEQNLNHDAMYWYRQDPGQGLRLIYYSQIVNDFQKGDIAEGYSVSREKKESFPLTVTSAQKNPTAFYLCASSPRSGSLNEQFFGPGTRLTVL.

This clone was observed a few times. This rearrangement joins TRBV5-6 to TRBJ2-2; D is ambiguous. Per the germline V gene, CDR1 is SGHDT and CDR2 is YYEEEE. V gave up 0 bases and J gave up 5 bases, with 8 bases separating them. The CDR3 covers 14 residues. The CDR3 DNA follows: TGTGCCAGCAGCTTGGTGTACGGGACCGGGGAGCTGTTTTTT. Translated: CASSLVYGTGELFF. Variable domain in full (rest from reference TRBV5-6 and TRBJ2-2): DAGVTQSPTHLIKTRGQQVTLRCSPKSGHDTVSWYQQALGQGPQFIFQYYEEEERQRGNFPDRFSGHQFPNYSSELNVNALLLGDSALYLCASSLVYGTGELFFGEGSRLTVL.

This rearrangement joins TRBV13 to TRBJ2-1; 10 bases are shared with TRBD2. This CDR3 contains 17 residues. The V gene's germline CDR1 is PRHDT and CDR2 FYEKMQ (reference sequence). Trimming cost V 3 bases and J 3 bases; bases outside gene matches: 8. The CDR3: CASSLASSGGLYNEQFF. As DNA, the CDR3 is TGTGCCAGCAGCTTGGCGTCTAGCGGGGGACTCTACAATGAGCAGTTCTTC.

V is TRBV7-9 and J is TRBJ1-2; 9 bases are shared with TRBD1. CDR3 length: 15 residues. V shed 5 bases, J shed 2 bases, and the junction held 6 bases outside the gene matches. Germline CDR1 is SEHNR and CDR2 is FQNEAQ (reference sequence). CDR3: CASSPWDRENYGYTF. The CDR3 DNA reads TGTGCCAGCAGCCCCTGGGACAGGGAAAACTATGGCTACACCTTC.

The chain carries TRBV5-1 and TRBJ2-1; 12 nucleotides match TRBD2. The germline V gene has CDR1 SGHRS and CDR2 YFSETQ. The V gene end was trimmed by 0 bases and the J gene end by 6 bases; junction bases not matched to a gene: 4. The CDR3 sequence is 16 residues long. The CDR3 coding sequence is TGCGCCAGCAGCTTGGGCTCTAGCGGGGGGGGCAATGAGCAGTTCTTC. Amino acid sequence: CASSLGSSGGGNEQFF.